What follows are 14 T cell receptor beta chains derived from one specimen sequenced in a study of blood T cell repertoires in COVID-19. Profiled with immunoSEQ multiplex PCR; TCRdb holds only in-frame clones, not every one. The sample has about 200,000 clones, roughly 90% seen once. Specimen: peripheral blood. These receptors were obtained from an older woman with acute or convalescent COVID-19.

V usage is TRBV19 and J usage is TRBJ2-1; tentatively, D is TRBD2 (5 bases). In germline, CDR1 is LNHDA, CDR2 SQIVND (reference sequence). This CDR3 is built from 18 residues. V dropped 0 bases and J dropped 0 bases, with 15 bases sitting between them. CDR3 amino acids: CASSIDPPTSSSYNEQFF. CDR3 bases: TGTGCCAGTAGTATAGATCCCCCAACTAGTTCCTCCTACAATGAGCAGTTCTTC.

The CDR3 region is CASSPALGTVGYGYTF. Written as DNA, the CDR3 is TGTGCCAGCAGTCCCGCTTTGGGGACAGTCGGCTATGGCTACACCTTC. This chain uses TRBV27 with TRBJ1-2; 7 bases fit TRBD1. CDR1 and CDR2 (germline): MNHEY, SMNVEV (reference sequence). The CDR3 sequence is 16 residues long. V shed 5 bases and J 4 bases; nucleotides not matched to a gene: 13.

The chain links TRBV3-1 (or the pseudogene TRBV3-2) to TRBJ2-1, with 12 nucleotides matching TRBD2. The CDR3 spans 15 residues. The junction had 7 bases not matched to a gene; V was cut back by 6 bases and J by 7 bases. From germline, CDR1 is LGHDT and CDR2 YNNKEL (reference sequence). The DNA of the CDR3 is TGTGCCAGCAGTCTGACTAGCGGGAGTAGTAATGAGCAGTTCTTC. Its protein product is CASSLTSGSSNEQFF.

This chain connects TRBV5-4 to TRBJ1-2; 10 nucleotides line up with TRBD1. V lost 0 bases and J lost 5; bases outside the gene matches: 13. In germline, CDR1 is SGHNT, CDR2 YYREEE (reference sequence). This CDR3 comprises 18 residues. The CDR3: CASSLARGQGSLRYGYTF. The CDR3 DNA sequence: TGTGCCAGCAGCTTGGCCAGGGGACAGGGGAGTCTTCGGTATGGCTACACCTTC.

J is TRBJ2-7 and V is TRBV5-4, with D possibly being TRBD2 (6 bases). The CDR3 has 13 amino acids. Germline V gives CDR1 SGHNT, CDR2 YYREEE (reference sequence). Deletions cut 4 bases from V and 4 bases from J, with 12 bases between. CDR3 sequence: CASSAGLTYEQYF. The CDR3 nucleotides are TGTGCCAGCAGCGCGGGACTCACGTACGAGCAGTACTTC. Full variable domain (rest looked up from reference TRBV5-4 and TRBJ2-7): ETGVTQSPTHLIKTRGQQVTLRCSSQSGHNTVSWYQQALGQGPQFIFQYYREEENGRGNFPPRFSGLQFPNYSSELNVNALELDDSALYLCASSAGLTYEQYFGPGTRLTVT.

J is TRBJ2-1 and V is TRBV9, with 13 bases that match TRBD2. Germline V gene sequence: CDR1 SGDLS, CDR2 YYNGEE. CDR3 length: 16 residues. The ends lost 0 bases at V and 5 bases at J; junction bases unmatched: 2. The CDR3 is CASSVGTSGGHNEQFF. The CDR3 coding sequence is TGTGCCAGCAGCGTAGGGACTAGCGGGGGCCACAATGAGCAGTTCTTC.

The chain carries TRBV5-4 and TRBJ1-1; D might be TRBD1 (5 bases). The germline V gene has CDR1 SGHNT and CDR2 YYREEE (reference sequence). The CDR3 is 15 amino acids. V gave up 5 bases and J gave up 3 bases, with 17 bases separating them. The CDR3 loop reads CASSRPGKWYTEAFF. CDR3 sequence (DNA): TGTGCCAGCAGTCGGCCAGGGAAGTGGTACACTGAAGCTTTCTTT.

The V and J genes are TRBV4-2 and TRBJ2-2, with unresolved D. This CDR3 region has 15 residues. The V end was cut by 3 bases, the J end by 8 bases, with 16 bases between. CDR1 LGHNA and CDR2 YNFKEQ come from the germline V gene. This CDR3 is CASSHLGVLRGELFF. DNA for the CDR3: TGTGCCAGCAGCCATTTGGGCGTCCTCCGAGGGGAGCTGTTTTTT.

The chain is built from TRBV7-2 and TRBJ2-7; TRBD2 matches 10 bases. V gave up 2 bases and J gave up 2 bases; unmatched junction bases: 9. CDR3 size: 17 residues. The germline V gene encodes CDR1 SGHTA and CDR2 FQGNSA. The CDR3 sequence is CASSLYTSGMGTYEQYF. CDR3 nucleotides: TGTGCCAGCAGCTTATACACTAGCGGGATGGGAACCTACGAGCAGTACTTC.

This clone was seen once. CDR3 nucleotide sequence: TGTGCCAGCAGCTTCAGGGTCAATCAGCCCCAGCATTTT. Residues: CASSFRVNQPQHF. The V gene is TRBV7-2, the J gene TRBJ1-5, with TRBD1 as a possible D gene (5 bases). This CDR3 is 13 amino acids long. Germline assignment: CDR1 SGHTA and CDR2 FQGNSA. Trimming removed 3 bases at V and 3 bases at J, with 6 bases between.

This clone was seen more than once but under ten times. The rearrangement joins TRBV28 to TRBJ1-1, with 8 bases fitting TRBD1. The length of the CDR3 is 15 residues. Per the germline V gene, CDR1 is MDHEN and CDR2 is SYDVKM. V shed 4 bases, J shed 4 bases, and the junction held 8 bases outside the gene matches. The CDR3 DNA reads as TGTGCCAGCAGTTCCCCCAGGGGGCCTGTCACTGAAGCTTTCTTT. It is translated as CASSSPRGPVTEAFF.

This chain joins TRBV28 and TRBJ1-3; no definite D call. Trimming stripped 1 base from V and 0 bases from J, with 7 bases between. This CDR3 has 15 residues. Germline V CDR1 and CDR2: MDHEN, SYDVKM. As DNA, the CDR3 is TGTGCCAGCAGTTTATCAGTTGCCTCTGGAAACACCATATATTTT. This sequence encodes CASSLSVASGNTIYF.

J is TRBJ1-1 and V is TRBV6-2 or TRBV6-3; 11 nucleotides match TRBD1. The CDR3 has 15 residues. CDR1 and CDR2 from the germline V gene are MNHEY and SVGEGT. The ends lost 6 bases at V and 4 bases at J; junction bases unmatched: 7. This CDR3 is CASSRTGGRGTEAFF. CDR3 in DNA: TGTGCCAGCAGCAGGACAGGGGGCAGGGGCACTGAAGCTTTCTTT.

Here the CDR3 reads CASSLGRRGLTEAFF. For the CDR3, the DNA is TGTGCCAGCAGCTTAGGAAGAAGGGGGCTGACTGAAGCTTTCTTT. The chain has TRBV7-2 and TRBJ1-1, with 7 bases that match TRBD1. Trimming removed 1 base from V and 5 bases from J; junction bases left unmatched: 7. This CDR3 comprises 15 residues. Germline V CDR1 and CDR2: SGHTA, FQGNSA.